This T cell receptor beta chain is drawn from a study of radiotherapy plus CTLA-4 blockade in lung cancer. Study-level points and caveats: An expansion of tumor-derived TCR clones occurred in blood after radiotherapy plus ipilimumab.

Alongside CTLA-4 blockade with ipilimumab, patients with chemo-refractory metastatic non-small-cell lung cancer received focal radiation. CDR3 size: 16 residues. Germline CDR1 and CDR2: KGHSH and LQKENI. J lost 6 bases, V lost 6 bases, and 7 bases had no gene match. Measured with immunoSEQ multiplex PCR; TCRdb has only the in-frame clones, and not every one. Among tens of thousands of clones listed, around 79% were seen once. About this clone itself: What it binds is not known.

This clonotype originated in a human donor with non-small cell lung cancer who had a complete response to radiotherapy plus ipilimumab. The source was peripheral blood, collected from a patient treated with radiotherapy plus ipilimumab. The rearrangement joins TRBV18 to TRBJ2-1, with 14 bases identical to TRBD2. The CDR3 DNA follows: TGTGCCAGCTCGCGCCGCGGGACTAGCGGGAGCAATGAGCAGTTCTTC. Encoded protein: CASSRRGTSGSNEQFF.